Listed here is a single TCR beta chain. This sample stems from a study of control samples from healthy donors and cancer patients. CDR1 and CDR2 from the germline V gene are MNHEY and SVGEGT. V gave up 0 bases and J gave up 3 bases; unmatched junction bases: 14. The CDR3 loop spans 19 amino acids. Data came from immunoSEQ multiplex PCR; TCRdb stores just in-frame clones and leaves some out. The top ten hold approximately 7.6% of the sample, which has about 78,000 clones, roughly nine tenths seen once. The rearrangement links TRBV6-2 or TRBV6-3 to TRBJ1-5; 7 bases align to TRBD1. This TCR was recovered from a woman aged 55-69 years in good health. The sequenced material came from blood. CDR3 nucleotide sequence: TGTGCCAGCAGTTACTCGCTGACCCGCACAGGGGATCTCAATCAGCCCCAGCATTTT. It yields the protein CASSYSLTRTGDLNQPQHF.